The sequence of this TCR beta chain was determined in a study of shared clonotypes between healthy human individuals. Only in-frame clones appear in the TCRdb table, and some are missing; sequencing was by immunoSEQ multiplex PCR. The sample holds 740,000 or so clones, 73% seen once. The sample holds a few counts of this clone. CDR1 is SGHAT and CDR2 is FQNNGV in the germline V gene. V lost 2 bases and J lost 0; bases outside the gene matches: 8. CDR3 length: 18 amino acids. The V and J genes are TRBV11-2 and TRBJ2-2, with 8 bases fitting TRBD2. This TCR came from a woman aged 30 to 39 in good health. Sequencing input: memory CD4+ T cells sorted from blood. This sample's subset: CD45RA-negative fraction. The CDR3 spells CASSLIPTGLANTGELFF. Here the CDR3 DNA reads TGTGCCAGCAGCTTAATCCCCACGGGACTAGCGAACACCGGGGAGCTGTTTTTT. The whole variable domain, filled in from reference TRBV11-2 and TRBJ2-2, reads EAGVAQSPRYKIIEKRQSVAFWCNPISGHATLYWYQQILGQGPKLLIQFQNNGVVDDSQLPKDRFSAERLKGVDSTLKIQPAKLEDSAVYLCASSLIPTGLANTGELFFGEGSRLTVL.